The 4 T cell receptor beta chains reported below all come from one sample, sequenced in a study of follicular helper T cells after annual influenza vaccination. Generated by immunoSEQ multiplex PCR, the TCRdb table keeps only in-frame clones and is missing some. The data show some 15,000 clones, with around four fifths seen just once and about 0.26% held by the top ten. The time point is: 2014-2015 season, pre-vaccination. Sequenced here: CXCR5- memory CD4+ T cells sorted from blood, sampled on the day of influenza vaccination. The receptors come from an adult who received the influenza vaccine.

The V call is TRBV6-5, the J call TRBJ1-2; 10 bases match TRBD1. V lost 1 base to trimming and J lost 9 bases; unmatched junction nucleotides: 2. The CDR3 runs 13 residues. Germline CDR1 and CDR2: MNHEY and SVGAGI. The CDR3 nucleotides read TGTGCCAGCAGTTACTGGGGACAGGGGAGCTACACCTTC. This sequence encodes CASSYWGQGSYTF.

CDR3 sequence reads: CSVAEGRRGEQYF. The CDR3 nucleotides are TGCAGCGTTGCTGAGGGCAGGAGGGGCGAGCAGTACTTC. The chain is built from TRBV29-1 and TRBJ2-7; D possibly corresponds to TRBD2 (6 bases). Germline CDR1 reads SQVTM; CDR2 reads ANQGSEA. CDR3 length: 13 residues. Trimming pared 4 bases from V and 6 bases from J, leaving 16 bases between.

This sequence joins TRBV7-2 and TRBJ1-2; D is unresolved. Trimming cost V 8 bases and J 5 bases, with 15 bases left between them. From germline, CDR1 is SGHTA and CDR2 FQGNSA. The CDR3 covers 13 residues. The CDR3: CASSMAGKYGYTF. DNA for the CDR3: TGTGCCAGCTCTATGGCGGGGAAATATGGCTACACCTTC.

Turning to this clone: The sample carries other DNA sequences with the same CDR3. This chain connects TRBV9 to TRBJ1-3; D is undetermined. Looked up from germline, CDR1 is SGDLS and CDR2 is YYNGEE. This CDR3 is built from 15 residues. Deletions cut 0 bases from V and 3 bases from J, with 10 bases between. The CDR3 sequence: CASSVVPGSGNTIYF. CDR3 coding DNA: TGTGCCAGCAGCGTAGTTCCGGGTAGTGGAAACACCATATATTTT.